These 11 T cell receptor beta chains originate from one sample sequenced in a study of T cell responses to AZD1222 COVID-19 vaccine. Data came from immunoSEQ multiplex PCR; TCRdb stores just in-frame clones and leaves some out. The repertoire holds approximately 190,000 clones, around 92% seen once, with approximately 1.3% in the top ten. Sample: peripheral blood, taken on day 0 of AZD1222 vaccination. These receptors were collected from an adult in good health.

This rearrangement joins TRBV15 to TRBJ2-6, with 8 bases lining up with TRBD1. Germline CDR1 reads LNHNV; CDR2 reads YYDKDF (reference sequence). This CDR3 has 19 amino acids. V was clipped by 1 base and J by 1 base; unmatched bases: 9. In DNA, the CDR3 is TGTGCCACCAGCAGAGGGCGCGGGACAGGCGCATCTGGGGCCAACGTCCTGACTTTC. Translation gives CATSRGRGTGASGANVLTF.

The genes are TRBV7-2 and TRBJ2-1; TRBD1 is a possible D gene (6 bases). Germline values: CDR1 SGHTA, CDR2 FQGNSA. The CDR3 extends over 15 amino acids. V lost 5 bases to trimming and J lost 4 bases, with 15 bases between them. The CDR3 region is CASSKSRDTYNEQFF. The DNA for the CDR3 is TGTGCCAGCAGCAAGAGCCGGGACACGTACAATGAGCAGTTCTTC.

V and J are TRBV18 and TRBJ2-3; TRBD2 might be the D (6 bases). The V end was cut by 5 bases, the J end by 5 bases, with 14 bases between. The CDR3 sequence is 14 residues long. Germline V gives CDR1 KGHSH, CDR2 LQKENI. CDR3 protein: CASSAAAGIDTQYF. The CDR3 DNA reads as TGTGCCAGCTCAGCAGCGGCGGGAATAGATACGCAGTATTTT.

J is TRBJ1-4 and V is TRBV12-3 or TRBV12-4; 7 nucleotides match TRBD1. Trimming at V came to 6 bases and at J to 5 bases, leaving 0 bases not matched to a gene. The CDR3 consists of 12 residues. CDR3 bases: TGTGCCAGCAGCAGGGGGAATGAAAAACTGTTTTTT. Translated: CASSRGNEKLFF.

J is TRBJ1-5 and V is TRBV12-5; D unclear. Trimming left V 1 base short and J 2 bases short, with 9 bases between. CDR3 size: 15 residues. Germline-derived CDR1 and CDR2 are LGHNT and FRNRAP. In DNA, the CDR3 is TGTGCTAGTGGTTTGGAGGGAAGAGGCAATCAGCCCCAGCATTTT. This encodes CASGLEGRGNQPQHF. Looking up the rest from reference TRBV12-5 and TRBJ1-5 gives the full variable domain: DARVTQTPRHKVTEMGQEVTMRCQPILGHNTVFWYRQTMMQGLELLAYFRNRAPLDDSGMPKDRFSAEMPDATLATLKIQPSEPRDSAVYFCASGLEGRGNQPQHFGDGTRLSIL.

The chain joins TRBV29-1 to TRBJ2-5; D is uncertain. This CDR3 spans 13 amino acids. The germline V gene has CDR1 SQVTM and CDR2 ANQGSEA. Trimming shortened V by 7 bases and J by 0 bases, and 12 bases separated the two germline ends. CDR3 region: CSAAPRYQETQYF. As DNA, the CDR3 is TGCAGCGCGGCCCCGCGGTACCAAGAGACCCAGTACTTC. Full variable domain (rest looked up from reference TRBV29-1 and TRBJ2-5): SAVISQKPSRDICQRGTSLTIQCQVDSQVTMMFWYRQQPGQSLTLIATANQGSEATYESGFVIDKFPISRPNLTFSTLTVSNMSPEDSSIYLCSAAPRYQETQYFGPGTRLLVL.

V usage is TRBV18 and J usage is TRBJ2-1, with D possibly matching TRBD1 (5 bases). The V gene's germline CDR1 is KGHSH and CDR2 LQKENI. V was shortened by 2 bases and J by 4 bases, with 15 bases between the two germline ends. The CDR3 loop spans 16 amino acids. The CDR3 loop reads CASSPFPDTSYNEQFF. CDR3 bases: TGTGCCAGCTCACCATTTCCGGACACGTCATACAATGAGCAGTTCTTC.

This sequence joins TRBV3-1 (or the pseudogene TRBV3-2) and TRBJ1-3; perhaps TRBD1 as D (5 bases). V lost 1 base to trimming and J lost 4 bases, with 14 bases between them. The CDR3 length is 16 residues. The germline CDR1 and CDR2 sequences are LGHDT and YNNKEL (reference sequence). CDR3 DNA sequence: TGTGCCAGCAGCCAAGGTTTCAGGGTTTCAGGAAACACCATATATTTT. This translates into CASSQGFRVSGNTIYF.

V gene TRBV28 combines with J gene TRBJ1-2; tentatively, D is TRBD1 (5 bases). The V gene lost 6 bases and the J gene lost 1 base, with 9 bases spanning the gap. The CDR3 extends over 13 amino acids. Germline CDR1 and CDR2: MDHEN and SYDVKM. Written as DNA, the CDR3 is TGTGCCAGCAGCACGGGGGGTAACTATGGCTACACCTTC. Translation gives CASSTGGNYGYTF.

The gene calls are TRBV7-2 and TRBJ2-3; TRBD1 matches at 7 bases. CDR1 is SGHTA, CDR2 FQGNSA, per germline. The J segment lost 2 bases and the V segment lost 3 bases, leaving 2 bases of the junction unmatched. The CDR3 has 14 amino acids. The CDR3 reads CASSLGQFTDTQYF. CDR3 sequence (DNA): TGTGCCAGCAGCTTGGGACAGTTCACAGATACGCAGTATTTT.

The chain links TRBV6-5 to TRBJ1-1, with TRBD1 as a possible D gene (5 bases). CDR3 size: 13 residues. Germline loops: CDR1 MNHEY, CDR2 SVGAGI. V was trimmed by 1 base and J by 5 bases, leaving 8 bases between them. CDR3 residues: CASSYWGGTEAFF. Here the CDR3 DNA reads TGTGCCAGCAGTTACTGGGGGGGTACTGAAGCTTTCTTT.